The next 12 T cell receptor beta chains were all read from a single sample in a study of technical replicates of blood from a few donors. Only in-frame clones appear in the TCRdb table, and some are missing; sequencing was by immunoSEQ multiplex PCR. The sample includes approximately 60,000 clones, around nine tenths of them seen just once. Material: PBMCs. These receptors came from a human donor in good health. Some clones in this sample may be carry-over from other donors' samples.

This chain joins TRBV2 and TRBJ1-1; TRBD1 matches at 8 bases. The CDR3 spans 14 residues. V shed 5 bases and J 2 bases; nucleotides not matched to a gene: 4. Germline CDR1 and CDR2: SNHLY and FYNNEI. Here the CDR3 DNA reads TGTGCCAGCAGTACACAGGGGGTAAACACTGAAGCTTTCTTT. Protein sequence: CASSTQGVNTEAFF.

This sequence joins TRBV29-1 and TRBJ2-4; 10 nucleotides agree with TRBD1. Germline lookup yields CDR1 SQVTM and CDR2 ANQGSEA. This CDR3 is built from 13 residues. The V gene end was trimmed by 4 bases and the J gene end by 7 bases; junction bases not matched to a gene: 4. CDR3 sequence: CSVGTDRGNIQYF. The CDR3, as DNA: TGCAGCGTTGGAACGGACAGGGGGAACATTCAGTACTTC.

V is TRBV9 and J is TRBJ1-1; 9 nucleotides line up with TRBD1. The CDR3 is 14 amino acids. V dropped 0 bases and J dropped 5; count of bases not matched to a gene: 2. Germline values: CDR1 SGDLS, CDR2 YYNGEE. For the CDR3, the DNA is TGTGCCAGCAGCGTAGGACAGGGGGTGACTGAAGCTTTCTTT. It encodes CASSVGQGVTEAFF. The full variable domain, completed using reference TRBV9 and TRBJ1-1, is DSGVTQTPKHLITATGQRVTLRCSPRSGDLSVYWYQQSLDQGLQFLIQYYNGEERAKGNILERFSAQQFPDLHSELNLSSLELGDSALYFCASSVGQGVTEAFFGQGTRLTVV.

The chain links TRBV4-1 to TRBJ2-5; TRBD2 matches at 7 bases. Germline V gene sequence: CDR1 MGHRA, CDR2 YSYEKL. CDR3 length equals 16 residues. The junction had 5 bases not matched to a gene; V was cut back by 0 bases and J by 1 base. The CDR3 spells CASSQDWGLIQETQYF. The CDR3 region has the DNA TGCGCCAGCAGCCAAGATTGGGGACTAATCCAAGAGACCCAGTACTTC.

The CDR3 protein is CASSLERGTRDGYTF. The CDR3 region has the DNA TGCGCCAGCAGCTTGGAACGGGGGACCCGGGATGGCTACACCTTC. The chain recombines TRBV5-1 with TRBJ1-2; perhaps TRBD1 as D (5 bases). Between the trimmed V and J ends, which lost 0 bases and 6 bases, there was a span of 15 bases. The length of the CDR3 is 15 residues. Germline V gene data show CDR1 as SGHRS and CDR2 as YFSETQ.

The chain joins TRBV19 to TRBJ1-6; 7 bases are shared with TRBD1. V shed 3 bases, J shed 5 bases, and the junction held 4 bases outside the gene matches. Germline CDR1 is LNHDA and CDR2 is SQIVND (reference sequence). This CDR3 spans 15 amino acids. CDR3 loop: CASSMGDRHNSPLHF. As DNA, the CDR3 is TGTGCCAGTAGTATGGGGGACAGACATAATTCACCCCTCCACTTT.

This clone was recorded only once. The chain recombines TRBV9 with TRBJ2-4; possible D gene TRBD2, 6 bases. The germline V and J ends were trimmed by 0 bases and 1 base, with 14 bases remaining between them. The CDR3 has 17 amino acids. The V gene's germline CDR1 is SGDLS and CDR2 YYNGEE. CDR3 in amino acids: CASSVGEGGGAKNIQYF. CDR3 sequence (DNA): TGTGCCAGCAGCGTAGGTGAGGGCGGAGGGGCCAAAAACATTCAGTACTTC. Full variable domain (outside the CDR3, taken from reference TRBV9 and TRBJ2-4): DSGVTQTPKHLITATGQRVTLRCSPRSGDLSVYWYQQSLDQGLQFLIQYYNGEERAKGNILERFSAQQFPDLHSELNLSSLELGDSALYFCASSVGEGGGAKNIQYFGAGTRLSVL.

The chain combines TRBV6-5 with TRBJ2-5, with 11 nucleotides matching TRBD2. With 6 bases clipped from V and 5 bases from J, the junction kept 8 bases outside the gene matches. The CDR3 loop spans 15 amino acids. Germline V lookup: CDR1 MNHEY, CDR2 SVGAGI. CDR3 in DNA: TGTGCCAGCAGGGGACTAGCGGAGAGCGGGGAGACCCAGTACTTC. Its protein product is CASRGLAESGETQYF.

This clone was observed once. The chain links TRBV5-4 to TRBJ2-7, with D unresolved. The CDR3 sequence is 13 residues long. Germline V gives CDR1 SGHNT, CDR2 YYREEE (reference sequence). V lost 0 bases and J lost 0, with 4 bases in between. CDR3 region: CASSLGSSYEQYF. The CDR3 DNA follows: TGTGCCAGCAGCTTGGGTAGCTCCTACGAGCAGTACTTC.

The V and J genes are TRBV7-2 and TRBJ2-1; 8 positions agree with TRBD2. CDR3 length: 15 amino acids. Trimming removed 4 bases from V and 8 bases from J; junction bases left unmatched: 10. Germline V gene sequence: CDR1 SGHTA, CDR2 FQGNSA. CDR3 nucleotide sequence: TGTGCCAGCAGCTCTACCGGGACTAGTTATTATGAGCAGTTCTTC. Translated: CASSSTGTSYYEQFF.

In DNA form, the CDR3 reads TGTGCCTGGAGTGCAACTCAGGGTTATCAGCCCCAGCATTTT. As protein: CAWSATQGYQPQHF. The chain links TRBV30 to TRBJ1-5; tentatively, D is TRBD1 (5 bases). V was shortened by 1 base and J by 5 bases, with 12 bases between the two germline ends. Germline V lookup: CDR1 GTSNPN, CDR2 SVGIG (reference sequence). The CDR3 length is 14 residues.

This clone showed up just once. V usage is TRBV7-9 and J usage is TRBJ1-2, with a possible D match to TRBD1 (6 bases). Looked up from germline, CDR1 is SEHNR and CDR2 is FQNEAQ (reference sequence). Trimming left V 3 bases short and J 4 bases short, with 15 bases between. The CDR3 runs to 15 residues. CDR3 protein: CASSLGARGLYGYTF. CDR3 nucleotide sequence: TGTGCCAGCAGCTTGGGGGCCCGAGGACTCTATGGCTACACCTTC.